Shown below are 27 T cell receptor beta chains from a single sample sequenced in a study of T cell changes during pregnancy in multiple sclerosis. Repertoires were generated with immunoSEQ multiplex PCR, while TCRdb's copy carries only in-frame clones and drops some. The profile covers over 50,000 clones, with 75% to 90% appearing a single time and about 1.7% taken by the ten largest. The sequencing here drew on peripheral blood, taken after pregnancy. These receptor sequences come from a female donor with multiple sclerosis, enrolled in a pregnancy study.

V gene TRBV7-8 combines with J gene TRBJ2-3; no definite D call. V gave up 5 bases and J gave up 3 bases, with 12 bases separating them. The CDR3 has 14 amino acids. Germline V CDR1 and CDR2: SGHVS, FQNEAQ. CDR3 nucleotides: TGTGCCAGCAGCCCAGCTGGGCGTACAGATACGCAGTATTTT. It translates to CASSPAGRTDTQYF.

Concerning this clone itself: This specimen includes other DNA sequences encoding the same CDR3. The rearrangement uses TRBV5-1 and TRBJ1-4, with 7 bases lining up with TRBD1. Looked up from germline, CDR1 is SGHRS and CDR2 is YFSETQ. The CDR3 sequence is 14 residues long. V dropped 0 bases and J dropped 7; count of bases not matched to a gene: 3. The CDR3 DNA follows: TGCGCCAGCAGCTTGGAGGGGGCCGGTGAAAAACTGTTTTTT. Translation gives CASSLEGAGEKLFF.

This clone appeared a single time. This rearrangement joins TRBV10-3 to TRBJ1-5, with a tentative D call TRBD1 (6 bases). CDR3 length: 15 amino acids. V lost 0 bases and J 7 bases, leaving 13 bases between the germline ends. CDR1 and CDR2 from the germline V gene are ENHRY and SYGVKD. The CDR3 region is CAISESYRDRQPQHF. Here the CDR3 DNA reads TGTGCCATCAGTGAGTCATACAGGGATCGGCAGCCCCAGCATTTT.

The chain employs TRBV10-3 and TRBJ2-1; 7 bases line up with TRBD2. CDR1 is ENHRY and CDR2 is SYGVKD in the germline V gene. After removal of 6 bases from V and 10 bases from J, the junction contained 6 bases not matched to a gene. This CDR3 is built from 12 residues. The CDR3 DNA reads as TGTGCCATCAGCCCCAGCGGGGACGAGCAGTTCTTC. Residues: CAISPSGDEQFF.

This clone was counted a single time. The CDR3 reads CASSQALGQGGSTGELFF. CDR3 nucleotide sequence: TGTGCCAGCAGCCAAGCCCTCGGACAGGGCGGGAGCACCGGGGAGCTGTTTTTT. The chain joins TRBV4-2 to TRBJ2-2; maybe TRBD1 (8 bases). V lost 1 base and J 4 bases, leaving 19 bases between the germline ends. The CDR3 is made up of 18 amino acids. Germline CDR1 is LGHNA and CDR2 is YNFKEQ.

The chain recombines TRBV30 with TRBJ1-1, with TRBD1 matching over 7 bases. The CDR3 is 14 residues long. The junction had 9 bases not matched to a gene; V was cut back by 3 bases and J by 5 bases. From germline, CDR1 is GTSNPN and CDR2 SVGIG (reference sequence). The CDR3 DNA sequence: TGTGCCTGGAGGTGGGGGACAGATGTTACTGAAGCTTTCTTT. Residues: CAWRWGTDVTEAFF.

The CDR3 bases are TGTGCCAGCAGCGCGCCGCGGGGGGCTAGCACAGATACGCAGTATTTT. Its translation is CASSAPRGASTDTQYF. The rearrangement joins TRBV9 to TRBJ2-3; 8 bases are a match to TRBD2. The CDR3 consists of 16 residues. V shed 3 bases, J shed 0 bases, and the junction held 6 bases outside the gene matches. Germline V gives CDR1 SGDLS, CDR2 YYNGEE.

The V and J genes are TRBV9 and TRBJ1-5, with TRBD1 as a possible D gene (5 bases). This CDR3 spans 14 amino acids. The germline V and J ends were trimmed by 7 bases and 0 bases, with 11 bases remaining between them. The germline V gene has CDR1 SGDLS and CDR2 YYNGEE. The CDR3 here is CASGGGLSNQPQHF. The CDR3 nucleotides are TGTGCCAGCGGCGGGGGACTTAGCAATCAGCCCCAGCATTTT.

The chain recombines TRBV19 with TRBJ1-2; 7 nucleotides agree with TRBD1. From germline, CDR1 is LNHDA and CDR2 SQIVND (reference sequence). Germline trimming cut 7 bases from V and 1 base from J; bases unmatched to any gene: 12. This CDR3 is built from 16 residues. CDR3 DNA: TGTGCCAGTACCTCAGACAGGGTGGGACTTAACTATGGCTACACCTTC. Its translation is CASTSDRVGLNYGYTF.

The rearrangement links TRBV4-2 to TRBJ2-2; possible D gene TRBD1, 8 bases. Per germline, CDR1 LGHNA and CDR2 YNFKEQ. The V end was cut by 4 bases, the J end by 11 bases, with 20 bases between. CDR3 size: 15 residues. CDR3 sequence reads: CASSRPGRTGIELFF. The CDR3 DNA reads TGTGCCAGCAGCCGGCCCGGGAGGACAGGGATTGAGCTGTTTTTT.

In nucleotides, the CDR3 is TGCGCCAGCAGCTCGATTTCAGGGATTTCCTACGAGCAGTACTTC. This encodes CASSSISGISYEQYF. The chain links TRBV5-1 to TRBJ2-7; TRBD1 is a possible D gene (5 bases). This CDR3 is 15 amino acids long. Trimming stripped 3 bases from V and 1 base from J, with 14 bases between. Germline V gives CDR1 SGHRS, CDR2 YFSETQ. Filled out from reference TRBV5-1 and TRBJ2-7, the complete variable domain reads KAGVTQTPRYLIKTRGQQVTLSCSPISGHRSVSWYQQTPGQGLQFLFEYFSETQRNKGNFPGRFSGRQFSNSRSEMNVSTLELGDSALYLCASSSISGISYEQYFGPGTRLTVT.

The V and J genes are TRBV11-3 and TRBJ2-3; 11 bases align to TRBD2. The length of the CDR3 is 17 residues. Germline loops: CDR1 SGHNT, CDR2 YENEEA. Trimming took 1 base from V and 0 from J; bases not matched to a gene: 3. The CDR3 sequence: CASSLGTSGPSTDTQYF. CDR3 bases: TGTGCCAGCAGCTTAGGGACTAGCGGGCCTAGCACAGATACGCAGTATTTT.

The rearrangement uses TRBV30 and TRBJ1-4; D remains unclear. The germline V and J ends were trimmed by 0 bases and 7 bases, with 12 bases remaining between them. This CDR3 is built from 14 residues. The germline V gene encodes CDR1 GTSNPN and CDR2 SVGIG (reference sequence). CDR3 bases: TGTGCCTGGAGTGTACTGGCCGAGGGTGAAAAACTGTTTTTT. Translated, it gives CAWSVLAEGEKLFF.

This clone was seen once. The gene calls are TRBV29-1 and TRBJ1-2; D unresolved. The germline V gene has CDR1 SQVTM and CDR2 ANQGSEA. V was clipped by 5 bases and J by 4 bases, with 14 bases between them. The CDR3 contains 13 residues. The DNA for the CDR3 is TGCAGCGTTAATGGGCCAACCAGCTATGGCTACACCTTC. This translates into CSVNGPTSYGYTF. Full variable domain (rest looked up from reference TRBV29-1 and TRBJ1-2): SAVISQKPSRDICQRGTSLTIQCQVDSQVTMMFWYRQQPGQSLTLIATANQGSEATYESGFVIDKFPISRPNLTFSTLTVSNMSPEDSSIYLCSVNGPTSYGYTFGSGTRLTVV.

This chain connects TRBV19 to TRBJ1-2, with D hard to call. The CDR3 runs to 14 residues. Trimming stripped 0 bases from V and 4 bases from J, with 9 bases between. Germline CDR1 reads LNHDA; CDR2 reads SQIVND (reference sequence). The CDR3 sequence: CASSIDPIGYGYTF. CDR3 in DNA: TGTGCCAGTAGTATAGACCCCATCGGCTATGGCTACACCTTC.

This clone came up a few times. This sequence joins TRBV30 and TRBJ1-1; D is undetermined. V was cut by 0 bases and J by 5 bases, with 10 bases left in between. The CDR3 consists of 13 residues. The V gene's germline CDR1 is GTSNPN and CDR2 SVGIG (reference sequence). The CDR3 nucleotides read TGTGCCTGGAGTGTACATCCGGGGACTGAAGCTTTCTTT. This sequence encodes CAWSVHPGTEAFF.

V usage is TRBV29-1 and J usage is TRBJ1-1; TRBD1 might be the D (6 bases). V lost 5 bases and J lost 6, with 16 bases in between. The germline V gene encodes CDR1 SQVTM and CDR2 ANQGSEA. The CDR3 length is 13 residues. DNA of the CDR3: TGCAGCGTTCAGCAGGGGCGGGTGGCTGAAGCTTTCTTT. Its protein product is CSVQQGRVAEAFF.

The V gene is TRBV6-1, the J gene TRBJ1-6; TRBD1 matches at 7 bases. The CDR3 spans 17 residues. J gave up 0 bases and V 4 bases, and 6 bases lay outside the gene matches. Germline V CDR1 and CDR2: MNHNS, SASEGT. Here the CDR3 reads CASSGTGPSSYNSPLHF. The CDR3 DNA reads as TGTGCCAGCAGTGGGACAGGTCCGAGCTCCTATAATTCACCCCTCCACTTT.

Of note for this clone: The junction shows a germline mismatch at one end, possibly a read error. This chain connects TRBV19 to TRBJ2-3, with 7 bases lining up with TRBD2. The CDR3 is made up of 15 amino acids. In germline, CDR1 is LNHDA, CDR2 SQIVND (reference sequence). CDR3 amino acids: CASTIVGGSTDTQYF. The CDR3 DNA reads TGTGCCAGTACTATAGTGGGGGGGAGCACAGATACGCAGTATTTT.

V usage is TRBV4-1 and J usage is TRBJ1-1; a weak D match, TRBD1 (5 bases). The CDR3 length is 12 residues. Germline CDR1 MGHRA, CDR2 YSYEKL. Trimming pared 4 bases from V and 11 bases from J, leaving 14 bases between. CDR3 loop: CASSPDTLRAFF. The CDR3 coding sequence is TGCGCCAGCAGCCCGGACACCTTGAGGGCTTTCTTT.

Only one count was recorded for this clone. This chain uses TRBV2 with TRBJ2-7; 8 positions agree with TRBD1. Germline trimming cut 2 bases from V and 1 base from J; bases unmatched to any gene: 1. This CDR3 region has 14 residues. The germline CDR1 and CDR2 sequences are SNHLY and FYNNEI. The CDR3 sequence is CASSEHRGSYEQYF. As DNA, the CDR3 is TGTGCCAGCAGTGAACACAGGGGGTCCTACGAGCAGTACTTC.

This clone was detected ten times or more. The V call is TRBV7-8, the J call TRBJ1-1; TRBD1 matches at 7 bases. Trimming removed 5 bases from V and 3 bases from J; junction bases left unmatched: 12. Germline CDR1 reads SGHVS; CDR2 reads FQNEAQ. CDR3 length equals 16 residues. The CDR3 DNA reads TGTGCCAGCAGCGATAGTACAGGGGTTGGGTACACTGAAGCTTTCTTT. Encoded protein: CASSDSTGVGYTEAFF.

The chain carries TRBV27 and TRBJ2-3; TRBD2 is a possible D gene (5 bases). Germline V gene sequence: CDR1 MNHEY, CDR2 SMNVEV (reference sequence). The V end lost 6 bases, the J end lost 5 bases, and 21 bases lay between the germline ends. The CDR3 consists of 16 residues. The CDR3 spells CASRSEGGFSQDTQYF. In nucleotides, the CDR3 is TGTGCCAGCAGGTCTGAGGGCGGCTTCTCCCAAGATACGCAGTATTTT.

This chain links TRBV5-1 with TRBJ1-2; possible D gene TRBD1, 5 bases. The CDR3 totals 13 residues. Germline V CDR1 and CDR2: SGHRS, YFSETQ. V was shortened by 1 base and J by 6 bases, with 10 bases between the two germline ends. This CDR3 reads CASSLITGHGYTF. The CDR3, as DNA: TGCGCCAGCAGCTTGATAACAGGCCATGGCTACACCTTC.

The chain couples TRBV19 to TRBJ1-5, with unresolved D. The CDR3 is made up of 14 amino acids. Germline CDR1 is LNHDA and CDR2 is SQIVND (reference sequence). Trimming pared 3 bases from V and 1 base from J, leaving 7 bases between. CDR3 bases: TGTGCCAGTAGTATTTTTAGAAGCAATCAGCCCCAGCATTTT. Its translation: CASSIFRSNQPQHF.

V is TRBV5-1 and J is TRBJ2-3, with TRBD2 identical over 9 bases. CDR1 is SGHRS and CDR2 is YFSETQ in the germline V gene. CDR3 length: 16 amino acids. Trimming cost V 2 bases and J 4 bases; bases outside gene matches: 8. This chain's CDR3 is CASSLLISGGADTQYF. DNA of the CDR3: TGCGCCAGCAGCTTACTCATTAGCGGGGGTGCAGATACGCAGTATTTT.

In this sample, this clone turned up once. This sequence joins TRBV27 and TRBJ2-3; D may be TRBD2 (6 bases). The CDR3 consists of 15 residues. The V gene lost 7 bases and the J gene lost 3 bases, with 17 bases spanning the gap. CDR1 and CDR2 (germline): MNHEY, SMNVEV (reference sequence). The CDR3 nucleotides read TGTGCCAGCACCCTTCGTGACCGGGGGACAGATACGCAGTATTTT. This codes for CASTLRDRGTDTQYF.